This TCR beta chain stems from a study of post-analysis software for immune sequencing data. cDNA libraries for TCR beta contained unique molecular identifiers. TCRdb analysed the PCR reads with MiXCR anew, one entry per CDR3 protein. The sample gives about 820,000 distinct CDR3 sequences, 53% of which show up once; around 4.5% is in the top ten. The origin of this receptor is a girl aged 5-17 years with multiple sclerosis. Sequencing input: blood.

The CDR3 DNA follows: TGCAGTGCTAGCCCTATACGCCCAGGGGGGATGGATAGCAATCAGCCCCAGCATTTT. Its protein is CSASPIRPGGMDSNQPQHF. The chain uses TRBV20-1 and TRBJ1-5; 7 positions agree with TRBD1. CDR3 length equals 19 residues. V lost 3 bases to trimming and J lost 0 bases; unmatched junction nucleotides: 17. Looked up from germline, CDR1 is DFQATT and CDR2 is SNEGSKA (reference sequence).